This T cell receptor (beta chain) was captured in a study of T cell changes during pregnancy in multiple sclerosis. Germline V gives CDR1 SGHNT, CDR2 YYREEE (reference sequence). The CDR3 has 14 residues. Trimming removed 0 bases from V and 3 bases from J, with 9 bases in between. Sequenced by immunoSEQ multiplex PCR; TCRdb stores in-frame clones only, minus some. Of tens of thousands of clones in the sample, about 92% were seen once. The J gene is TRBJ2-5, the V gene TRBV5-4, with D perhaps TRBD2 (6 bases). Sequencing used CD8+ T cells from peripheral blood mononuclear cells, obtained before pregnancy. The origin of this receptor is a female donor with multiple sclerosis, enrolled in a pregnancy study. In DNA, the CDR3 is TGTGCCAGCAGCTTGGCGGGGGTAAAAGAGACCCAGTACTTC. Protein: CASSLAGVKETQYF.